Listed below are T cell receptor beta chains from one sample, sequenced in a study of shared clonotypes between healthy human individuals. Profiled with immunoSEQ multiplex PCR; TCRdb holds only in-frame clones, not every one. Altogether some 2,500,000 clones are present, roughly 93% being singletons, with the ten largest covering 0.36%. The specimen was naive CD4+ T cells from PBMCs. The origin of the receptors is a man aged 18 to 30 in good health. Some clones in this sample may be carry-over from other donors' samples. Both conserved end residues are trimmed from each CDR3. The order of the fields is V gene, CDR3 protein.

TRBV4-3,ASSQVYGNTIY
TRBV20-1,SARLSSEAF
TRBV5-1,ASSLKGLETQY
TRBV5-1,ASSSGQGANTEAF
TRBV2,ASRLAGGKETQY
TRBV4-1,ASSRPGTNYGYT
TRBV5-6,ASSLRGAREQF
TRBV5-1,ASSLGDRVGETQY
TRBV18,ASSPGSQMNTEAF
TRBV15,ATSRDSGYSGNTIY
TRBV5-4,ASSLTGTESIQY
TRBV28,ASSPAGSNQPQH
TRBV6-6,ASSYSVVRETQY
TRBV18,ASSPELAGGRQY
TRBV5-4,ASSLFGGLRTEAF
TRBV2,ASSRDRGVSGTEAF
TRBV5-6,ASSIGVSGANVLT
TRBV6-1,ASSVSGLVGTEAF
TRBV9,ASSVVWPGANVLT
TRBV7-9,ASSLGGTF
TRBV9,ASSVVGVGDTQY
TRBV4-1,ASSQVGQLYGYT
TRBV28,ASSSQGWRSNQPQH
TRBV5-1,ASSTKYGYT
TRBV7-9,ASSLEKDYGYT
TRBV28,ASSPPAGVPGNTIY
TRBV7-9,ASALPRASYNEQF
TRBV12-5,ASGLIDRGYSYEQY
TRBV20-1,SARGFGQF
TRBV10-3,AISDPRGEQY
TRBV10-3,AIKGQVYSDTQY
TRBV10-3,AISDSNRGLYNEQF
TRBV6-6,ASTSAGGPGNTIY
TRBV30,AWSVRLTSESYEQY
TRBV11-3,ASSFTRGAGSSYNEQF
TRBV2,ASSEYQETQY
TRBV19,ASSILLSGNSYEQY
TRBV7-3,ASSLMGPDTGELF
TRBV27,ASSPPPPREETQY
TRBV28,ASSIIPGNSPLH
TRBV7-7,ASSLGGTGEETQY
TRBV27,ASSQGFNNSPLH
TRBV9,ASSVEVGRVGYT
TRBV28,ASSFGIGRNYEQY
TRBV19,GRTDGTDTQY
TRBV28,ASSFGAENIQY
TRBV7-2,ASSVGTPSYEQY
TRBV4-1,ASSQVSDSNQPQH
TRBV19,ASRPGGTPGYEQY
TRBV5-4,ASSSPKVMTGLAGYNEQF
TRBV2,ASSDPYQREVSNEQF
TRBV18,ASSQGEGSEAF
TRBV7-9,ASSLVTGVEYGYT
TRBV7-9,ASSLVTGSLSGANVLT
TRBV7-3,ASSLIPDEQF
TRBV5-1,ASSTAGTGEETQY